The 3 T cell receptor beta chains given below trace back to one sample, sequenced in a study of radiotherapy plus CTLA-4 blockade in lung cancer. TCRdb's table, derived via immunoSEQ multiplex PCR, lists solely in-frame clones and lacks some. The sample records 50,000 to 65,000 clones, roughly 80% being singletons. Sequenced here: peripheral blood, sampled from a patient treated with radiotherapy plus ipilimumab. Receptor source: a human donor with non-small cell lung cancer who had a complete response to radiotherapy plus ipilimumab.

The chain employs TRBV7-9 and TRBJ1-2; D call uncertain. The germline V gene has CDR1 SEHNR and CDR2 FQNEAQ (reference sequence). Deletions cut 7 bases from V and 7 bases from J, with 22 bases between. CDR3 length equals 15 residues. CDR3 nucleotide sequence: TGTGCCAGCACTTCCTCCGTTCTCACCAGTGGTGGCTACACCTTC. This sequence encodes CASTSSVLTSGGYTF.

The J gene is TRBJ2-7, the V gene TRBV5-1, with 8 bases that match TRBD2. This CDR3 comprises 15 residues. Germline V lookup: CDR1 SGHRS, CDR2 YFSETQ. V gave up 0 bases and J gave up 5 bases; unmatched junction bases: 7. The chain's CDR3 is CASSLALAGNDEQYF. In nucleotides, the CDR3 is TGCGCCAGCAGCTTGGCCTTAGCGGGGAACGACGAGCAGTACTTC.

The V and J genes are TRBV10-3 and TRBJ2-7, with 7 bases identical to TRBD2. From germline, CDR1 is ENHRY and CDR2 SYGVKD. The CDR3 spans 14 residues. Germline trimming cut 3 bases from V and 5 bases from J; bases unmatched to any gene: 7. The CDR3 sequence is CAISERQGGNEQYF. The CDR3 DNA reads as TGTGCCATCAGTGAACGGCAGGGAGGGAACGAGCAGTACTTC.